The clone carrying this T cell receptor beta chain was counted a single time. Its antigen is undetermined. This sample stems from a study of T cell responses to AZD1222 COVID-19 vaccine. Generated by immunoSEQ multiplex PCR, the TCRdb table keeps only in-frame clones and is missing some. This sample has roughly 120,000 clones, with roughly 90% found just once. Study-wide findings and caveats: Vaccine-associated CD4 TCRs spanned spike, dominant at 160-218 and 743-854. It was only after the peak T cell response that any repertoires were sampled.

V shed 0 bases, J shed 3 bases, and the junction held 9 bases outside the gene matches. The CDR3 extends over 17 amino acids. Germline assignment: CDR1 LGHNA and CDR2 YNFKEQ. The rearrangement uses TRBV4-2 and TRBJ2-7; 9 positions agree with TRBD1. This material consisted of peripheral blood, taken on day 0 of AZD1222 vaccination. The TCR originated in an adult in good health. This CDR3 is CASSQEGWGGQGYEQYF. In nucleotides, the CDR3 is TGTGCCAGCAGCCAAGAAGGTTGGGGGGGACAGGGCTACGAGCAGTACTTC.